The 8 T cell receptor beta chains in this list originate from one sample, sequenced in a study of T cell responses to AZD1222 COVID-19 vaccine. The protocol was immunoSEQ multiplex PCR, while the TCRdb copy is restricted to in-frame clones and leaves out a portion. The top ten clones hold roughly 6.5% of a sample with 150,000 to 200,000 clones, over 80% of them seen once. The sequencing used peripheral blood, collected on day 0 of AZD1222 vaccination. Receptors were obtained from an adult in good health.

The chain carries TRBV30 and TRBJ2-7; 16 positions agree with TRBD2. V lost 5 bases, J lost 5 bases, and 9 bases stayed unmatched. Germline V gene lookup returns CDR1 GTSNPN and CDR2 SVGIG (reference sequence). This CDR3 has 16 amino acids. The CDR3 spells CAWDPGTSGGANEQYF. The CDR3 DNA reads as TGTGCCTGGGATCCCGGGACTAGCGGGGGGGCTAACGAGCAGTACTTC.

The rearrangement links TRBV9 to TRBJ2-1; no definite D call. Germline V gene sequence: CDR1 SGDLS, CDR2 YYNGEE. Trimming stripped 0 bases from V and 4 bases from J, with 14 bases between. The CDR3 is 16 residues long. This CDR3 reads CASSVDSLLQYNEQFF. The CDR3 DNA reads as TGTGCCAGCAGCGTAGATTCCCTTCTCCAATACAATGAGCAGTTCTTC. Filled out from reference TRBV9 and TRBJ2-1, the complete variable domain reads DSGVTQTPKHLITATGQRVTLRCSPRSGDLSVYWYQQSLDQGLQFLIQYYNGEERAKGNILERFSAQQFPDLHSELNLSSLELGDSALYFCASSVDSLLQYNEQFFGPGTRLTVL.

The chain carries TRBV5-5 and TRBJ1-6; 11 bases map to TRBD1. The CDR3 has 15 amino acids. J lost 7 bases, V lost 4 bases, and 4 bases had no gene match. Germline lookup yields CDR1 SGHKS and CDR2 YYEKEE (reference sequence). CDR3 protein: CASSTGQGVNSPLHF. The CDR3 bases are TGTGCCAGCAGCACGGGACAGGGGGTAAATTCACCCCTCCACTTT.

The rearrangement links TRBV5-1 to TRBJ1-3, with D possibly matching TRBD1 (5 bases). Trimming removed 6 bases from V and 6 bases from J, with 19 bases in between. Germline lookup yields CDR1 SGHRS and CDR2 YFSETQ. The CDR3 consists of 15 residues. The CDR3 region is CASTIEGSRANTIYF. CDR3 nucleotide sequence: TGCGCCAGCACCATCGAAGGGTCCAGGGCAAACACCATATATTTT.

This chain links TRBV27 with TRBJ1-3, with no clear D. Trimming took off 8 bases at V and 0 bases at J, with 8 bases between the two ends. Germline-derived CDR1 and CDR2 are MNHEY and SMNVEV (reference sequence). CDR3 size: 13 residues. For the CDR3, the DNA is TGTGCCAGCCGCAGGAGCTCTGGAAACACCATATATTTT. It codes for CASRRSSGNTIYF.

This rearrangement joins TRBV28 to TRBJ1-5; D is possibly TRBD1 (6 bases). Deletions cut 4 bases from V and 4 bases from J, with 14 bases between. The CDR3 has 15 amino acids. Germline-derived CDR1 and CDR2 are MDHEN and SYDVKM. The CDR3 nucleotides read TGTGCCAGCAGTTGGGGGCAGGCTCGAAATCAGCCCCAGCATTTT. Translating it yields CASSWGQARNQPQHF.

J is TRBJ2-2 and V is TRBV6-4; D call uncertain. Trimming shortened V by 2 bases and J by 5 bases, and 9 bases separated the two germline ends. CDR1 and CDR2 (germline): MRHNA, SNTAGT. This CDR3 is built from 14 residues. CDR3 sequence: CASSDERGTGELFF. CDR3 bases: TGTGCCAGCAGTGACGAACGTGGGACCGGGGAGCTGTTTTTT.

This chain links TRBV28 with TRBJ1-1; TRBD1 is a possible D gene (5 bases). Germline values: CDR1 MDHEN, CDR2 SYDVKM. Trimming cost V 3 bases and J 14 bases, with 13 bases left between them. The CDR3 is 11 amino acids. CDR3 loop: CASSFEGTDFF. CDR3 nucleotide sequence: TGTGCCAGCAGTTTCGAAGGGACGGACTTCTTT.